This TCR beta chain was captured by sequencing in a study of T-cell reconstitution after alpha-beta-depleted transplantation in children. There are 14 residues in the CDR3. Trimming at V came to 7 bases and at J to 3 bases, leaving 9 bases not matched to a gene. Germline V gene sequence: CDR1 DFQATT, CDR2 SNEGSKA (reference sequence). TCRbeta library construction was performed incorporating unique molecular identifiers. TCRdb reanalysed the PCR reads using MiXCR and keeps one entry per CDR3 protein. The data show about 980,000 distinct CDR3 sequences, roughly 29% seen once. A word on this clonotype: No antigen is known for it.

Study-level findings and limits: When one year had passed after transplant, most T-cell counts and diversity came from newly produced T cells. Expanded graft clones, several hundred of them, were reportedly the source of alpha-beta T cells about two months after transplant. The study traced high day-60 TCRbeta diversity in some patients to surviving recipient T cells and thymic progenitors.

The chain combines TRBV20-1 with TRBJ1-5; 7 bases map to TRBD1. The sequence derives from a boy younger than two who had a stem cell transplant for SCID, so the T cells may come from the graft donor. The sequenced sample was PBMCs, mostly from graft donor cells, obtained 360 days after TCRalphabeta/CD19-depleted stem cell transplant. CDR3 in amino acids: CSVRDGTDNQPQHF. The CDR3 nucleotides are TGCAGTGTTAGGGATGGGACAGACAATCAGCCCCAGCATTTT.